This section outlines one T cell receptor (beta chain) sequence together with its context. Its antigen remains unidentified. Base qualities are not recorded, but no much larger clone differs from it by a single base. TCR CDR3 regions were amplified from genomic DNA by multiplex PCR using the deep immunoSEQ assay. Extracted genomic DNA from each cell subset was distributed evenly across all wells of several immunoSEQ 96-well plates, and each plate was treated as a replicate. Each replicate PCR for sorted subsets received around 210 ng genomic DNA, equal to roughly 30,000 T cell genomes. Purified libraries were quantified with a Qubit 3.0 fluorometer, sized on a Bioanalyzer 2100, and re-quantified with the KAPA Library Quantification kit. A separate single-read 150-cycle Illumina NextSeq 550 flow cell was used to sequence each immunoSEQ 96-well plate. Concerning the study's data processing: Because only junctional sequences without quality scores were contained in the immunoSEQ output, filtering matching that applied to full-length reads could not be performed. To assign V/J genes and CDR3, sequences were annotated using PyIR, a Python wrapper for IgBLAST v1.9, with IMGT germline references. Any read was removed if the V/J assignment was weak (E-value above 1e-6), the CDR3 was missing, or the read contained stop codons, out-of-frame junctions, or ambiguous translated residues. A V3J clonotype was defined by an identical inferred V gene, J gene, and CDR3 amino acid sequence. To compute the percentage overlap between repertoires, the number of shared unique clonotypes was divided by the size of the smaller repertoire. RTK rarefaction, the Chao1 estimator, and Recon v2.1 estimates of unobserved clonotypes were used to assess repertoire richness. OLGA was used to compute generation probabilities for all TCRbeta clonotypes that the gDNA method yielded from a handful of donors. TCRdb re-hosts the immuneACCESS table, in-frame sequences only. Its copies lack some clones; in the studies checked, an unresolved V gene accounts for under half of them, and the cause for the rest is not known. V, J and clone size are those of that table, while D and trimming were read from the DNA. A total of some 2.1 million clones appear in this sample, 90% to 95% of them only once. Clones ranked in the top ten supply approximately 1.6% of the sample.

Trimming leaves V shorter by 3 bases and J shorter by 3 bases, with the junction holding 9 bases beyond the gene matches. The CDR3 has 18 amino acids, counting the end cysteine and phenylalanine. Only the CDR3 DNA is retained, 54 bases long and in frame from the first base. Reading the germline V gene gives CDR1 MDHEN and CDR2 SYDVKM. This sample stems from a study of shared clonotypes between healthy human individuals (dated by TCRdb to 2019 to 2021). With respect to the entire study: The cohort included a few men and two women between 18 and 49 years of age. The study deeply sequenced blood TCR repertoires of five healthy adults to estimate repertoire size and the extent of clonotype sharing between individuals. Per donor, leukapheresis produced somewhere between about 0.8 and 9 billion PBMCs. For each donor, CD4 naive and CD4 memory were each run on three plates, CD8 naive on two plates, and CD8 memory on one plate. To increase sequencing depth and limit assay-specific biases, different laboratories used diverse techniques to prepare libraries and sequence TCR repertoires. Here is what the overall study found, with its caveats: Estimated clonotype richness was generally larger for naive than for memory subsets. Higher generation probabilities were observed for clonotypes shared by all four sorted-subset donors than for non-shared clonotypes. Because the study included only a small number of donors, the genetic and exposure-history diversity represented was limited. Incomplete sequencing was indicated by rarefaction of sorted-subset datasets, despite the large sequencing depth. When a handful of donors were compared, the shared fraction of clonotypes was about 5.2% for naive CD4, 3% to 4% for naive CD8, roughly 2.5% for memory CD4, and 0.4% for memory CD8. Pairwise subsampling indicated that sequencing depth was expected to affect the degree of clonotype sharing among donors. Sampling was restricted to blood, and TCR repertoires in tissues likely differ from the TCR repertoires found in blood.

For the CD8 naive samples, CD45RO-negative cells were positively selected for CCR7, yielding a CD45RA+CCR7+ population from which TemRA cells were excluded. The donors were healthy, HIV-negative adults who had no recently reported acute infections or vaccinations. Every donor was a Caucasian adult residing in Nashville, Tennessee, USA. Blood was collected by leukapheresis, and PBMCs were isolated by Ficoll-Histopaque density gradient centrifugation and then cryopreserved in liquid nitrogen vapor phase. Analytical flow cytometry was used to check the purity and quantity of every magnetically sorted T cell population. Genomic DNA was isolated from every sorted fraction and measured by UV absorbance on a Nanodrop 2000c.

This receptor was obtained from a young man in good health. Some clones in this sample may be carry-over from other donors' samples. Sequencing used naive CD8+ T cells from PBMCs. The cell subset or site label for this specimen denotes: CD45RA+CCR7+. This receptor chain uses TRBV28 and TRBJ2-1, with TRBD2 identical over 12 junction bases. The DNA sequence is TGTGCCAGCAGTTTCGGGCCTAGCGGGAGGGATTTCTACAATGAGCAGTTCTTC. It codes for CASSFGPSGRDFYNEQFF.